This record covers a single T cell receptor beta chain. Recovered Cohort 3 donors showed two negative PCRs, clearance, or symptom resolution. The J segment lost 2 bases and the V segment lost 10 bases, leaving 12 bases of the junction unmatched. The CDR3 contains 16 residues. CDR1 is ENHRY and CDR2 is SYGVKD in the germline V gene. The data belong to a study of blood T cell repertoires in COVID-19. The table came from immunoSEQ multiplex PCR; TCRdb's copy has only in-frame clones and leaves some out. Counted here are about 370,000 clones, around 87% occurring once; the ten biggest clones make up 0.95% to 1.1%.

The rearrangement uses TRBV10-3 and TRBJ1-5; 9 bases are shared with TRBD1. Sequencing used PBMCs or T cells enriched from blood (not recorded which). The TCR sequence derives from a man between 18 and 29 years old who had recovered from COVID-19. DNA for the CDR3: TGTGCCACCGGGACAGGGCCAAACCGGGGCAATCAGCCCCAGCATTTT. It encodes CATGTGPNRGNQPQHF.